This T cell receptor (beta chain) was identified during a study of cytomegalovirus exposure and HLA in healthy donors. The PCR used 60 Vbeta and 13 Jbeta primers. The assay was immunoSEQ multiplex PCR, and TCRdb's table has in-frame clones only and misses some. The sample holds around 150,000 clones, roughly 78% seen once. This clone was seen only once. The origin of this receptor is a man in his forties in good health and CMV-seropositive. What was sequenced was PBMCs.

In DNA, the CDR3 is TGTGCCAGCAGCGCGGGACAGGGACTTAGCACCGGGGAGCTGTTTTTT. This translates into CASSAGQGLSTGELFF. V and J are TRBV9 and TRBJ2-2; 9 positions agree with TRBD1. Trimming at V came to 3 bases and at J to 4 bases, leaving 7 bases not matched to a gene. Germline V gives CDR1 SGDLS, CDR2 YYNGEE. The CDR3 loop spans 16 amino acids.